This is a list of T cell receptor beta chains from one sample in a study of T cells after yellow fever vaccination. TCRdb independently ran MiXCR on the 5' RACE reads; one entry per CDR3 protein. The sample holds about 350,000 distinct CDR3 sequences, roughly 8.3% seen once. The starting material was PBMCs, obtained roughly seven weeks after the first yellow fever vaccination. The receptors stem from a man aged 18 to 30 who received the YFV17D yellow fever vaccine. Both conserved end residues are trimmed from each CDR3. The listing skips clone size in some rows; elsewhere it reads once, few, many or a size class.

v_call: TRBV5-1; clone_size: few; cdr3_aa: ASSAGQVKVDEQF
v_call: TRBV5-1; clone_size: NA; cdr3_aa: ASSQPGENIQY
v_call: TRBV7-2; clone_size: many; cdr3_aa: ASSFRTTSSWETQY
v_call: TRBV6-5; clone_size: NA; cdr3_aa: ASSYYKNTGELF
v_call: TRBV20-1; clone_size: NA; cdr3_aa: SAPGLADYNEQF
v_call: TRBV7-2; clone_size: NA; cdr3_aa: ASSLSFTGELF
v_call: TRBV4-3; clone_size: many; cdr3_aa: ASSQDLGQGLVLF
v_call: TRBV6-5; clone_size: few; cdr3_aa: ASSYPRAGGYNEQF
v_call: TRBV24-1; clone_size: many; cdr3_aa: ATSDTFYAGSTGELF
v_call: TRBV19; clone_size: NA; cdr3_aa: ASTPGGTGWTSPLH